The source of this TCR beta chain is a study of cytomegalovirus exposure and HLA in healthy donors. Broader study findings: CMV serostatus was the only immune exposure information that was available. An analysis done earlier found most TCR beta V segments productive about 87% or about 30% of the time. With later analysis, a missense DCLRE1C variant became linked to TCR beta V- and J-gene trimming.

Both 60 Vbeta primers and 13 Jbeta primers went into the PCR. The repertoire was sequenced with immunoSEQ multiplex PCR; TCRdb's copy has only in-frame clones and lacks some. The profile shows about 160,000 clones, about 86% of them singletons. About this clone: Its antigen remains unidentified.

CDR1 is MNHEY and CDR2 is SMNVEV in the germline V gene (reference sequence). The CDR3 sequence is 16 residues long. Trimming shortened V by 6 bases and J by 1 base, and 16 bases separated the two germline ends. The sequencing sample was made of PBMCs. The clonotype comes from a woman between 18 and 30 years old in good health and CMV-seronegative. The V and J genes are TRBV27 and TRBJ2-1, with no clear D. The CDR3 DNA reads TGTGCCAGCAGCTCCTCACGGCGGCTGTCCTACAATGAGCAGTTCTTC. This translates into CASSSSRRLSYNEQFF.